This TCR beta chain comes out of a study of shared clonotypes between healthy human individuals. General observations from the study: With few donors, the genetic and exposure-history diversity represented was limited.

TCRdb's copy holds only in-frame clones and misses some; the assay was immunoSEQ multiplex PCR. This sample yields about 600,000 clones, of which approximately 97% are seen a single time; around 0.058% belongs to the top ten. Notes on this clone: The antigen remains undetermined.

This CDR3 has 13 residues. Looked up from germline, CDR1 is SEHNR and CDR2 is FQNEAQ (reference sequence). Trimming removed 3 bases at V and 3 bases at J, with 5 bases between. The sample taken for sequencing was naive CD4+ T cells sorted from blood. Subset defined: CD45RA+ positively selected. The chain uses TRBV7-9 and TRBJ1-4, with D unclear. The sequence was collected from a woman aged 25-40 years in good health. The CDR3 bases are TGTGCCAGCAGCTTCTGGCCTAATGAAAAACTGTTTTTT. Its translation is CASSFWPNEKLFF.